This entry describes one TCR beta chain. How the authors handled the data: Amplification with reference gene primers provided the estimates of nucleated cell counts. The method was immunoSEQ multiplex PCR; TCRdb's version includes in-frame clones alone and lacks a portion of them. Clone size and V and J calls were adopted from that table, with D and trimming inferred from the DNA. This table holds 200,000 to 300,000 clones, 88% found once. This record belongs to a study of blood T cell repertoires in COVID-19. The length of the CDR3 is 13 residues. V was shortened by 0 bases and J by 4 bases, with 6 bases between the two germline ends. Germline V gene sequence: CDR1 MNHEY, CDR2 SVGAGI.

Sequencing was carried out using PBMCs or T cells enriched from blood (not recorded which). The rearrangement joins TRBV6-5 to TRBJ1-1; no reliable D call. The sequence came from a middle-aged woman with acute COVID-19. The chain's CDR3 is CASSYSAVTEAFF. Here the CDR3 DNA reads TGTGCCAGCAGTTACTCGGCAGTCACTGAAGCTTTCTTT.